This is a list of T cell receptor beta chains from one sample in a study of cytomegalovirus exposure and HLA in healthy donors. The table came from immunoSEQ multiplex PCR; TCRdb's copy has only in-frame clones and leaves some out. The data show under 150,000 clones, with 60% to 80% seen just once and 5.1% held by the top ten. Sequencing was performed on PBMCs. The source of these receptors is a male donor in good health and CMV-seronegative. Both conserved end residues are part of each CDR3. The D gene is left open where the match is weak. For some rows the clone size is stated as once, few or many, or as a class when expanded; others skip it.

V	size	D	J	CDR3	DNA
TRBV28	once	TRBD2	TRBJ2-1	CASSLFRLAGFNEQFF	TGTGCCAGCAGTTTATTCCGGCTAGCGGGGTTCAATGAGCAGTTCTTC
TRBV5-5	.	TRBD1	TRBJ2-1	CASSFRDRDKFF	TGTGCCAGCAGCTTCCGGGACAGGGATAAGTTCTTC
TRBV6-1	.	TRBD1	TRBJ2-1	CASSEGSGTGQFF	TGTGCCAGCAGTGAAGGCTCCGGGACAGGACAGTTCTTC
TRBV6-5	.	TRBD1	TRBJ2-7	CASRAGTVRTYEQYF	TGTGCCAGCAGGGCCGGGACAGTACGCACCTACGAGCAGTACTTC
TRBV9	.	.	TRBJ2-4	CASSVAGATKNIQYF	TGTGCCAGCAGCGTAGCTGGGGCCACCAAAAACATTCAGTACTTC
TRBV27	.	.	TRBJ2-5	CASSSNSEETQYF	TGTGCCAGCAGTTCCAACTCCGAAGAGACCCAGTACTTC
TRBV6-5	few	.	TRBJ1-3	CASRQTVGNTIYF	TGTGCCAGCAGACAGACAGTTGGAAACACCATATATTTT
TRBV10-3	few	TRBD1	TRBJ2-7	CAIRDGQGAYEQYF	TGTGCCATCAGGGACGGACAGGGGGCGTATGAGCAGTACTTC
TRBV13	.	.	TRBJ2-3	CASSSSGETQYF	TGTGCCAGCAGCTCCTCGGGGGAAACGCAGTATTTT
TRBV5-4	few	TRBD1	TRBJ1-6	CASSLVRNRGTGSPLHF	TGTGCCAGCAGCTTGGTCCGCAACAGGGGCACGGGTTCACCCCTCCACTTT
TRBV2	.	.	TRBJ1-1	CASKGQINTEAFF	TGTGCCAGCAAAGGACAGATAAACACTGAAGCTTTCTTT
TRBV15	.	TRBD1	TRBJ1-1	CATSSPWGGQGKGTEAFF	TGTGCCACCAGCAGTCCATGGGGAGGACAGGGCAAGGGGACTGAAGCTTTCTTT
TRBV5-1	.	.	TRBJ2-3	CASSLVGVTDTQYF	TGCGCCAGCAGCTTGGTGGGAGTCACAGATACGCAGTATTTT
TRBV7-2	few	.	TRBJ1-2	CASSLPGVRGYGYTF	TGTGCCAGCAGCTTACCGGGGGTCCGAGGCTATGGCTACACCTTC
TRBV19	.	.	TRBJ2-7	CASSPGGGQIAYEQYF	TGTGCCAGTAGTCCCGGAGGGGGACAGATCGCCTACGAGCAGTACTTC
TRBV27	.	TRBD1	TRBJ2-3	CASSFQGADTQYF	TGTGCCAGCAGTTTCCAGGGGGCAGATACGCAGTATTTT
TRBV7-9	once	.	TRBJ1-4	CASSLNSLGARGEKLFF	TGTGCCAGCAGCTTAAATTCTTTGGGGGCGCGAGGTGAAAAACTGTTTTTT
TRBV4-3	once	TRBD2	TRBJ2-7	CASSQDSSGVYEQYF	TGCGCCAGCAGCCAAGATTCTAGCGGGGTTTACGAGCAGTACTTC
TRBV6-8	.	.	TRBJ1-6	CASSYSRQDLSPLHF	TGTGCCAGCAGTTACTCCAGACAGGATCTTTCACCCCTCCACTTT
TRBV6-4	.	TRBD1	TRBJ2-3	CASSDRQGANTQYF	TGTGCCAGCAGTGACCGACAGGGAGCGAATACGCAGTATTTT
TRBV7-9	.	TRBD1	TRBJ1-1	CASSTYRDSMNTEAFF	TGTGCCAGCAGCACGTACCGGGACAGTATGAACACTGAAGCTTTCTTT
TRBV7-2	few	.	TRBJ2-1	CASSLIGDEQFF	TGTGCCAGCAGCCTGATAGGGGATGAGCAGTTCTTC
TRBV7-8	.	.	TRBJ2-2	CASSSQVNTGELFF	TGTGCCAGCAGCTCACAAGTAAACACCGGGGAGCTGTTTTTT
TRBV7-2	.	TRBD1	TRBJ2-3	CASSLAGTGKGNTQYF	TGTGCCAGCAGCTTAGCCGGGACAGGGAAAGGAAATACGCAGTATTTT
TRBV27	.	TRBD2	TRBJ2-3	CASTELAGGPSSTDTQYF	TGTGCCAGCACCGAACTAGCGGGGGGACCCTCTAGCACAGATACGCAGTATTTT
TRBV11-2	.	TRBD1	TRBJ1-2	CASSLDGTGTYGYTF	TGTGCCAGCAGCTTAGATGGGACAGGGACCTATGGCTACACCTTC
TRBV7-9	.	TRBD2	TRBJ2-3	CASSPSGGQVLTDTQYF	TGTGCCAGCAGCCCCTCGGGGGGGCAGGTCCTGACAGATACGCAGTATTTT
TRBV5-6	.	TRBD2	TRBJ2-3	CASSLRASGGAGTQYF	TGTGCCAGCAGCTTGAGGGCTAGCGGGGGGGCCGGTACGCAGTATTTT
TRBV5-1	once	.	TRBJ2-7	CASSPGSTGTYEQYF	TGCGCCAGCAGCCCGGGGTCTACCGGGACCTACGAGCAGTACTTC
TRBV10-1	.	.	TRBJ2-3	CASSESLASSTDTQYF	TGCGCCAGCAGTGAGTCCCTAGCGAGTTCCACAGATACGCAGTATTTT
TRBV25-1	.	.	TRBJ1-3	CASSEGTYAGNTIYF	TGTGCCAGCAGTGAGGGGACATATGCTGGAAACACCATATATTTT
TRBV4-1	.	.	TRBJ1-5	CASSQEEVSLQREPQHF	TGCGCCAGCAGCCAAGAGGAGGTCTCCCTTCAACGGGAGCCCCAGCATTTT
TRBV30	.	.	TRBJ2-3	CAWSSGDLDTQYF	TGTGCCTGGAGTTCCGGGGATTTAGATACGCAGTATTTT
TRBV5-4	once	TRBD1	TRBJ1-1	CASSRDRNTEAFF	TGTGCCAGCAGCCGGGACAGAAACACTGAAGCTTTCTTT
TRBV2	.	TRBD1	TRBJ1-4	CASAGTGANEKLFF	TGTGCCAGCGCCGGGACAGGAGCTAATGAAAAACTGTTTTTT
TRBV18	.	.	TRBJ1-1	CASSPPRGNTEAFF	TGTGCCAGCTCACCCCCCAGGGGAAACACTGAAGCTTTCTTT
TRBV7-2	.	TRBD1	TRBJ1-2	CASSLGPPGQGIYGYTF	TGTGCCAGCAGCTTAGGCCCCCCGGGACAGGGGATTTATGGCTACACCTTC
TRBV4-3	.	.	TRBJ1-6	CASSLTGKESPLHF	TGCGCCAGCAGCCTCACAGGGAAGGAATCACCCCTCCACTTT
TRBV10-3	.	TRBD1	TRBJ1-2	CAISEQQGSGGYTF	TGTGCCATCAGTGAGCAACAGGGGTCAGGTGGCTACACCTTC
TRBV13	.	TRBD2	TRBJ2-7	CASSFAGGYEQYF	TGTGCCAGCAGCTTCGCGGGGGGCTACGAGCAGTACTTC
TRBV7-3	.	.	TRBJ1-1	CASSLRGGDTEAFF	TGTGCCAGCAGCTTACGGGGGGGGGACACTGAAGCTTTCTTT
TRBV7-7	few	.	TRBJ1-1	CASSQGFGAEAFF	TGTGCTAGCAGCCAGGGGTTCGGAGCTGAAGCTTTCTTT
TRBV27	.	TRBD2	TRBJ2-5	CASSPPGLAGGASSGQYF	TGTGCCAGCAGTCCCCCGGGACTAGCGGGGGGTGCGTCGTCCGGGCAGTACTTC
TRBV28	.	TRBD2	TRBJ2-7	CASSLGGNEQYF	TGTGCCAGCAGTTTGGGGGGGAACGAGCAGTACTTC
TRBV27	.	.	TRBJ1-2	CASSSMLPTVNYGYTF	TGTGCCAGCAGTTCCATGCTACCGACAGTAAACTATGGCTACACCTTC
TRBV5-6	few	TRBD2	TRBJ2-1	CASRSSGAGLNEQFF	TGTGCCAGCAGGTCCAGCGGGGCCGGCCTGAATGAGCAGTTCTTC
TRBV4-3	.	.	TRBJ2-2	CASSQDVPEAGELFF	TGCGCCAGCAGCCAAGACGTCCCTGAGGCCGGGGAGCTGTTTTTT
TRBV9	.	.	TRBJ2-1	CASSVEQASYNEQFF	TGTGCCAGCAGCGTAGAACAGGCGAGCTACAATGAGCAGTTCTTC
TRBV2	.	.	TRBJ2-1	CASQGSHNEQFF	TGTGCCAGCCAGGGGAGCCACAATGAGCAGTTCTTC
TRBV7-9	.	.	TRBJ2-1	CASSLFEISEQFF	TGTGCCAGCAGCTTATTCGAGATCTCTGAGCAGTTCTTC
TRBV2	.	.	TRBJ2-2	CASLFFASGELFF	TGTGCCAGCCTTTTTTTTGCTAGCGGGGAGCTGTTTTTT
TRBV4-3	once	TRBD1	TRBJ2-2	CASSQAPGQGSGELFF	TGCGCCAGCAGCCAAGCCCCGGGACAGGGATCCGGGGAGCTGTTTTTT
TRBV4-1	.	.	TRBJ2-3	CASSQEGQVDTQYF	TGCGCCAGCAGCCAAGAGGGGCAGGTAGATACGCAGTATTTT
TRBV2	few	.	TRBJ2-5	CASSGGVGFGLVTQYF	TGTGCCAGCAGTGGGGGAGTTGGCTTTGGGTTAGTGACCCAGTACTTC